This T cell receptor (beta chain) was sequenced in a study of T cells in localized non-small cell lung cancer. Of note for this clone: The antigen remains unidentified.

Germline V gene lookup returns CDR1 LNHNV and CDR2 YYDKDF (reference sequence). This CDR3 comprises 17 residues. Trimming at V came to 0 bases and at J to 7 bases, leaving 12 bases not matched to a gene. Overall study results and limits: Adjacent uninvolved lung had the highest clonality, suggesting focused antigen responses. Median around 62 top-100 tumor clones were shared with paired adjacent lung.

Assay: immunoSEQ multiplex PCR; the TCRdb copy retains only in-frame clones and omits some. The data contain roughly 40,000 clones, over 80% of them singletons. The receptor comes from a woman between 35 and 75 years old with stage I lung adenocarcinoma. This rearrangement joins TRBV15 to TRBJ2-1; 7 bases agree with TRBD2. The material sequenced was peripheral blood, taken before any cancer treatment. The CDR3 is CATSRDRGEGPGNEQFF. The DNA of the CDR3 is TGTGCCACCAGCAGAGATCGGGGGGAGGGCCCGGGAAATGAGCAGTTCTTC.